The present T cell receptor (beta chain) was sequenced within a study of metastatic and nonmetastatic thyroid tumors. Study at large: Comparison of repertoires was carried out across blood and tumor or nodule tissue from malignant and benign thyroid patients. Study results and caveats: It was reported that TCR beta diversity was significantly higher in malignant thyroid tumors than benign nodules, in blood and tumor.

Patients underwent thyroid surgery, and none had received any treatment before it. Original data processing: It was from CDR3 differences across clinicopathological groups that a distant-metastasis classifier for papillary thyroid cancer was built. TCRdb used MiXCR to call clones anew from the PCR reads. The V and J calls reflect TCRdb's pipeline rather than the authors' work. Here the sample spans over 8,000 clones, around 25% being singletons. To note about this clone: The antigen remains undetermined.

V dropped 8 bases and J dropped 4 bases, with 18 bases sitting between them. The length of the CDR3 is 15 residues. Germline V gives CDR1 SGHVS, CDR2 FQNEAQ. The material sequenced was tumor tissue. The chain couples TRBV7-8 to TRBJ2-1, with D possibly being TRBD2 (6 bases). The sequence was collected from a female donor with papillary thyroid cancer or a benign thyroid nodule (not recorded which). Some clones in this sample may be carry-over from other donors' samples. CDR3 protein: CASVSDGSGYNEQFF. The CDR3, as DNA: TGTGCCAGCGTGTCGGACGGGAGTGGGTACAATGAGCAGTTCTTC.